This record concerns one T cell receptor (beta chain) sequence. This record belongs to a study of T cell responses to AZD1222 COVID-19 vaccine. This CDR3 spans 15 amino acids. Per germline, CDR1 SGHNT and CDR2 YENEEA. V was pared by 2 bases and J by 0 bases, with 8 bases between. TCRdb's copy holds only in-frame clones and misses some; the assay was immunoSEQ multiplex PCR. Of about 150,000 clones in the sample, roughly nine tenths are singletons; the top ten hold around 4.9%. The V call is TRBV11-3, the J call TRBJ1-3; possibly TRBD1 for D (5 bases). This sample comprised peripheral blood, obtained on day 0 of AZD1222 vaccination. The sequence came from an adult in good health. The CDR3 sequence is CASSLRGSSGNTIYF. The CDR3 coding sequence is TGTGCCAGCAGCTTAAGGGGAAGCTCTGGAAACACCATATATTTT.